The 18 T cell receptor beta chains listed next were all sequenced from one sample in a study of control samples from healthy donors and cancer patients. Produced via immunoSEQ multiplex PCR; TCRdb's table is partial and in-frame only. The profile shows about 94,000 clones, about nine tenths of them singletons. The specimen sequenced was blood. The receptor source for this set is a woman in her late teens or twenties in good health.

This clone appeared once. The chain has TRBV18 and TRBJ2-3; D is perhaps TRBD1 or TRBD2 (5 bases each). The germline V gene encodes CDR1 KGHSH and CDR2 LQKENI. V dropped 3 bases and J dropped 2 bases, with 15 bases sitting between them. The CDR3 length is 16 residues. CDR3 residues: CASSPLGWGNTDTQYF. The CDR3 nucleotides read TGTGCCAGCTCACCCCTGGGGTGGGGGAACACAGATACGCAGTATTTT.

This chain joins TRBV12-3 or TRBV12-4 and TRBJ1-5, with D unresolved. V shed 4 bases and J shed 8 bases, with 12 bases lying between them. The CDR3 is 13 amino acids. The CDR3 DNA is TGTGCCAGCAGTTGGCGGCCTAAGGAGCCCCAGCATTTT. Translation: CASSWRPKEPQHF.

The J gene is TRBJ1-1, the V gene TRBV5-1, with a tentative D call TRBD1 (5 bases). Germline V gives CDR1 SGHRS, CDR2 YFSETQ. Trimming took off 3 bases at V and 2 bases at J, with 14 bases between the two ends. This CDR3 has 15 residues. The DNA of the CDR3 is TGCGCCAGCAGCTCAGGGTATGGTATAAACACTGAAGCTTTCTTT. Its protein is CASSSGYGINTEAFF. The variable domain in full, completed from reference TRBV5-1 and TRBJ1-1, reads KAGVTQTPRYLIKTRGQQVTLSCSPISGHRSVSWYQQTPGQGLQFLFEYFSETQRNKGNFPGRFSGRQFSNSRSEMNVSTLELGDSALYLCASSSGYGINTEAFFGQGTRLTVV.

The J gene is TRBJ2-7, the V gene TRBV19; 8 bases map to TRBD1. From germline, CDR1 is LNHDA and CDR2 SQIVND (reference sequence). CDR3 length: 15 amino acids. The V and J ends lost 9 bases and 0 bases, in that order; junction bases with no gene match: 10. The DNA for the CDR3 is TGTGCCAGCTCAGACAGGGGTTCACGCTCCTACGAGCAGTACTTC. This encodes CASSDRGSRSYEQYF.

The CDR3 protein is CASSSQGTEAFF. The CDR3, as DNA: TGTGCCAGCAGCAGTCAGGGAACTGAAGCTTTCTTT. This rearrangement joins TRBV2 to TRBJ1-1; D is possibly TRBD1 (5 bases). CDR1 is SNHLY, CDR2 FYNNEI, per germline. The V end lost 6 bases, the J end lost 5 bases, and 10 bases lay between the germline ends. The CDR3 extends over 12 amino acids. The full variable domain, with the rest looked up from reference TRBV2 and TRBJ1-1, is EPEVTQTPSHQVTQMGQEVILRCVPISNHLYFYWYRQILGQKVEFLVSFYNNEISEKSEIFDDQFSVERPDGSNFTLKIRSTKLEDSAMYFCASSSQGTEAFFGQGTRLTVV.

The rearrangement joins TRBV4-1 to TRBJ1-4; D not resolved. Germline V gives CDR1 MGHRA, CDR2 YSYEKL. This CDR3 comprises 16 residues. V was shortened by 3 bases and J by 5 bases, with 16 bases between the two germline ends. The CDR3 protein is CASSQENSALNEKLFF. CDR3 DNA sequence: TGCGCCAGCAGCCAGGAGAACAGTGCCCTAAATGAAAAACTGTTTTTT.

Here the CDR3 DNA reads TGTGCCAGCAGCTTGACAGGGTTGGGGCCTGAAGCTTTCTTT. Amino acids: CASSLTGLGPEAFF. The chain uses TRBV5-4 and TRBJ1-1, with D possibly matching TRBD1 (6 bases). The CDR3 length is 14 residues. Trimming pared 1 base from V and 6 bases from J, leaving 13 bases between. CDR1 and CDR2 (germline): SGHNT, YYREEE (reference sequence).

The chain recombines TRBV7-9 with TRBJ2-7; tentative D call: TRBD1 (6 bases). CDR3 length: 14 residues. Per germline, CDR1 SEHNR and CDR2 FQNEAQ (reference sequence). The V and J ends lost 4 bases and 2 bases respectively, with 12 bases between them. The CDR3 nucleotides are TGTGCCAGCAGCTCCCAGACAGGACCCTACGAGCAGTACTTC. Its protein is CASSSQTGPYEQYF.

The genes are TRBV5-8 and TRBJ2-3; 7 positions agree with TRBD2. The V segment lost 3 bases and the J segment 0 bases; nucleotides outside the gene matches: 4. Germline V gives CDR1 SGHTS, CDR2 YDEGEE. This CDR3 is built from 15 residues. The DNA of the CDR3 is TGTGCCAGCAGCTCCGGACTAGGGAGCACAGATACGCAGTATTTT. This codes for CASSSGLGSTDTQYF.

This rearrangement joins TRBV11-2 to TRBJ2-7, with D possibly being TRBD2 (7 bases). The CDR3 runs 15 residues. The germline V and J ends were trimmed by 5 bases and 3 bases, with 17 bases remaining between them. Germline CDR1 SGHAT, CDR2 FQNNGV. The CDR3 nucleotides read TGTGCCAGCAGCCCAGGCCCGGGGGGCCTCTACGAGCAGTACTTC. Protein product: CASSPGPGGLYEQYF.

This rearrangement joins TRBV20-1 to TRBJ2-7; D remains unclear. The CDR3 extends over 11 amino acids. V dropped 2 bases and J dropped 3 bases, with 5 bases sitting between them. Germline V gene data show CDR1 as DFQATT and CDR2 as SNEGSKA (reference sequence). In DNA, the CDR3 is TGCAGTGCTAGAAAGAACTACGAGCAGTACTTC. This codes for CSARKNYEQYF.

The chain links TRBV3-1 (or the pseudogene TRBV3-2) to TRBJ1-2; D perhaps matches TRBD1 (5 bases). Germline V gene data show CDR1 as LGHDT and CDR2 as YNNKEL (reference sequence). The CDR3 has 16 residues. V was pared by 3 bases and J by 0 bases, with 14 bases between. The CDR3 sequence: CASSQMRTTANYGYTF. In DNA, the CDR3 is TGTGCCAGCAGCCAGATGCGGACAACCGCTAACTATGGCTACACCTTC.

The count of this clone is one. V usage is TRBV5-4 and J usage is TRBJ1-1, with 9 nucleotides matching TRBD1. V shed 4 bases and J 14 bases; nucleotides not matched to a gene: 12. This CDR3 is built from 13 residues. The germline V gene encodes CDR1 SGHNT and CDR2 YYREEE (reference sequence). This chain's CDR3 is CASSLPPGQGFFF. CDR3 DNA: TGTGCCAGCAGCCTCCCTCCGGGACAGGGCTTCTTCTTT.

This clone turned up a few times. In DNA, the CDR3 is TGTGCCAGCAGCGAGATGGGGGGGCCGGGGACCGGGGAGCTGTTTTTT. Translated: CASSEMGGPGTGELFF. This chain links TRBV2 with TRBJ2-2; TRBD2 might be the D (7 bases). The V gene's germline CDR1 is SNHLY and CDR2 FYNNEI. CDR3 length: 16 residues. Between the trimmed V and J ends, which lost 6 bases and 5 bases, there was a span of 19 bases.

This rearrangement joins TRBV6-5 to TRBJ2-2; possibly TRBD2 for D (6 bases). Germline-derived CDR1 and CDR2 are MNHEY and SVGAGI. The ends were cut back, 10 bases at V and 7 bases at J, with 10 bases in the middle. The CDR3 covers 11 residues. Here the CDR3 reads CATRRGGELFF. DNA for the CDR3: TGTGCCACTCGGAGGGGCGGGGAGCTGTTTTTT.

The V and J genes are TRBV25-1 and TRBJ1-4; unclear D gene. Germline CDR1 is MGHDK and CDR2 is SYGVNS. CDR3 length: 13 residues. Trimming left V 11 bases short and J 0 bases short, with 10 bases between. The chain's CDR3 is CASVAATNEKLFF. In nucleotides, the CDR3 is TGTGCCTCCGTGGCTGCAACTAATGAAAAACTGTTTTTT. The full variable domain, completed using reference TRBV25-1 and TRBJ1-4, is EADIYQTPRYLVIGTGKKITLECSQTMGHDKMYWYQQDPGMELHLIHYSYGVNSTEKGDLSSESTVSRIRTEHFPLTLESARPSHTSQYLCASVAATNEKLFFGSGTQLSVL.

The chain employs TRBV6-1 and TRBJ1-1; TRBD1 is a possible D gene (5 bases). The CDR3 has 15 amino acids. V was cut by 2 bases and J by 1 base, with 11 bases left in between. Germline loops: CDR1 MNHNS, CDR2 SASEGT. In DNA form, the CDR3 reads TGTGCCAGCAGTGAATATTGGGGCGGGAACACTGAAGCTTTCTTT. Translated, it gives CASSEYWGGNTEAFF.

The chain employs TRBV5-6 and TRBJ2-3, with TRBD2 identical over 13 bases. The ends lost 0 bases at V and 6 bases at J; junction bases unmatched: 1. Germline V gives CDR1 SGHDT, CDR2 YYEEEE. The CDR3 contains 15 residues. The CDR3 loop reads CASSLGLAGGDTQYF. The CDR3 DNA reads TGTGCCAGCAGCTTGGGACTAGCGGGGGGTGATACGCAGTATTTT.